Below, 8 T cell receptor beta chains from the same sample are listed, as sequenced in a study of T cell changes during pregnancy in multiple sclerosis. The protocol was immunoSEQ multiplex PCR, while the TCRdb copy is restricted to in-frame clones and leaves out a portion. The sample contains approximately 34,000 clones, roughly 90% of which appear only once. The specimen comprised CD8+ T cells from peripheral blood mononuclear cells, sampled after pregnancy. These receptor sequences come from a female donor with multiple sclerosis, enrolled in a pregnancy study.

The CDR3 sequence is CASSQESVTPEQYF. Written as DNA, the CDR3 is TGCGCCAGCAGCCAAGAAAGCGTGACTCCCGAGCAGTACTTC. V gene TRBV4-3 combines with J gene TRBJ2-7; D is undetermined. The CDR3 spans 14 residues. Germline CDR1 and CDR2: LGHNA and YSLEER. Trimming shortened V by 0 bases and J by 6 bases, and 12 bases separated the two germline ends.

This rearrangement joins TRBV19 to TRBJ1-2, with D maybe TRBD1 (6 bases). V lost 10 bases and J lost 7, with 19 bases in between. Germline CDR1 LNHDA, CDR2 SQIVND (reference sequence). CDR3 length equals 13 residues. The CDR3 coding sequence is TGTGCCACTGACGGGGGGGCAACGGTTGGCTACACCTTC. Its translation is CATDGGATVGYTF. The full variable domain, completed using reference TRBV19 and TRBJ1-2, is DGGITQSPKYLFRKEGQNVTLSCEQNLNHDAMYWYRQDPGQGLRLIYYSQIVNDFQKGDIAEGYSVSREKKESFPLTVTSAQKNPTAFYLCATDGGATVGYTFGSGTRLTVV.

The gene calls are TRBV19 and TRBJ1-1, with D possibly being TRBD1 (6 bases). The CDR3 runs to 14 residues. Germline CDR1 and CDR2: LNHDA and SQIVND (reference sequence). The V gene lost 3 bases and the J gene lost 3 bases, with 11 bases spanning the gap. CDR3 residues: CASSIWGGHTEAFF. Here the CDR3 DNA reads TGTGCCAGTAGTATTTGGGGGGGGCACACTGAAGCTTTCTTT.

This chain joins TRBV7-9 and TRBJ2-1; TRBD1 matches 9 bases. CDR3 length equals 15 residues. With V trimmed by 4 bases and J by 7 bases, 8 bases remained unmatched. CDR1 and CDR2 (germline): SEHNR, FQNEAQ (reference sequence). CDR3 DNA sequence: TGTGCCAGCAGCTCCTTGACAGGGGGGTTAAATGAGCAGTTCTTC. Translating it yields CASSSLTGGLNEQFF.

The rearrangement joins TRBV6-5 to TRBJ2-5; the match to TRBD1 covers 9 bases. With the DNA end fitting TRBJ2-7 better, the J assignment may be wrong. Per germline, CDR1 MNHEY and CDR2 SVGAGI. CDR3 length: 13 residues. CDR3 sequence: CASSSDRGYEQYF. The CDR3 nucleotides are TGTGCCAGCAGTTCGGACAGGGGCTACGAGCAGTACTTC.

The chain is built from TRBV5-4 and TRBJ2-5, with 7 bases lining up with TRBD2. The end of the DNA aligns better with TRBJ2-7, so the J call may be wrong. The V gene's germline CDR1 is SGHNT and CDR2 YYREEE (reference sequence). The CDR3 is 16 residues long. CDR3 in amino acids: CASSLGGGGSSYEQYF. The CDR3 DNA is TGTGCCAGCAGCTTGGGTGGGGGGGGAAGTTCCTACGAGCAGTACTTC.

V and J are TRBV7-6 and TRBJ2-3; TRBD2 matches at 9 bases. The V gene end was trimmed by 5 bases and the J gene end by 2 bases; junction bases not matched to a gene: 5. Germline V gene lookup returns CDR1 SGHVS and CDR2 FNYEAQ. The CDR3 totals 15 residues. CDR3 in amino acids: CASSPLAGITDTQYF. The CDR3 coding sequence is TGTGCCAGCAGCCCCCTAGCGGGAATCACAGATACGCAGTATTTT.

The rearrangement links TRBV5-4 to TRBJ2-7; 7 bases fit TRBD1. Per the germline V gene, CDR1 is SGHNT and CDR2 is YYREEE (reference sequence). The CDR3 runs 15 residues. V lost 0 bases and J lost 0; bases outside the gene matches: 3. CDR3 loop: CASSLVAGGSYEQYF. CDR3 in DNA: TGTGCCAGCAGCTTGGTGGCAGGGGGCTCCTACGAGCAGTACTTC.